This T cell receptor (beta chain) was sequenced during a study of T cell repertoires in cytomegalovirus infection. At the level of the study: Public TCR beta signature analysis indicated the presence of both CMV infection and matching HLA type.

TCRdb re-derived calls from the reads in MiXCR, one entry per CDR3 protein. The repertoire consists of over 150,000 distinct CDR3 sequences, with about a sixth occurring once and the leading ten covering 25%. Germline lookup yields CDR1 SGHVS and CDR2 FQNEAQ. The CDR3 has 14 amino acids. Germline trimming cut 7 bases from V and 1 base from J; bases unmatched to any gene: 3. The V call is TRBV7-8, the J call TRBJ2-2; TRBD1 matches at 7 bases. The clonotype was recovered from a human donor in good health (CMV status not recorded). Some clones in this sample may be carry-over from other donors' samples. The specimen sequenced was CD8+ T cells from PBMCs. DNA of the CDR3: TGTGCCAGCACGGGACAGATGAACACCGGGGAGCTGTTTTTT. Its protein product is CASTGQMNTGELFF.